This entry describes one T cell receptor (beta chain). CDR3 size: 20 residues. V lost 3 bases and J 0 bases, leaving 21 bases between the germline ends. CDR1 and CDR2 from the germline V gene are LNHDA and SQIVND (reference sequence). The sample originates from a study of blood T cell repertoires in COVID-19. On the study more broadly: T cells, B-cell-depleted T cells, or PBMCs supplied cDNA or gDNA.

In the study's own analysis: Amplified reference gene primers provided the basis for estimating nucleated cell counts. Sequencing was performed with immunoSEQ multiplex PCR; in TCRdb, only in-frame clones are kept and a portion is missing. V and J calls and clone size are as listed in that table; D and trimming were resolved from the DNA. The sample lists about 110,000 clones; around 68% were seen once. V and J are TRBV19 and TRBJ2-6; D is perhaps TRBD1 (5 bases). The clonotype was recovered from a woman aged 55-69 years with acute or convalescent COVID-19. The sequencing sample was made of peripheral blood. CDR3 protein: CASSIAFGSRTSSGANVLTF. The DNA of the CDR3 is TGTGCCAGTAGTATTGCCTTTGGCTCCAGGACAAGCTCTGGGGCCAACGTCCTGACTTTC.